This T cell receptor beta chain was identified during a study of T cells in women clearing cervical HPV infection. Study findings and constraints: Richness differences could reflect unmeasured T-cell content per sample.

TCRdb's copy holds only in-frame clones and misses some; the assay was immunoSEQ multiplex PCR. The sample has under 30,000 clones. Notes on this clone: Its target is not known. The read halts 3 residues ahead of the CDR3 end, with the missing end drawn from the germline J gene.

Each participant carried one incident cervical HPV16 infection only. Cervical HPV DNA detected by MY09/MY11 PCR, typed by dot-blot. Germline V gene sequence: CDR1 KGHSH, CDR2 LQKENI. The CDR3 contains 17 residues. V is TRBV18 and J is TRBJ2-2; a weak D match, TRBD1 (5 bases). The sample comprised blood buffy coat. The receptor was derived from a woman aged 18 to 75 with a cervical HPV16 infection that either progressed to CIN3+ or cleared (not recorded which). Partial CDR3 DNA: TGTGCCAGCTCACTTGGAATGGCTTCCTCTGGGGCCAACGTG. It specifies CASSLGMASSGANV. The whole CDR3 protein reads CASSLGMASSGANVLFF. Full variable domain (outside the CDR3, taken from reference TRBV18 and TRBJ2-2): NAGVMQNPRHLVRRRGQEARLRCSPMKGHSHVYWYRQLPEEGLKFMVYLQKENIIDESGMPKERFSAEFPKEGPSILRIQQVVRGDSAAYFCASSLGMASSGANVLFFGEGSRLTVL.